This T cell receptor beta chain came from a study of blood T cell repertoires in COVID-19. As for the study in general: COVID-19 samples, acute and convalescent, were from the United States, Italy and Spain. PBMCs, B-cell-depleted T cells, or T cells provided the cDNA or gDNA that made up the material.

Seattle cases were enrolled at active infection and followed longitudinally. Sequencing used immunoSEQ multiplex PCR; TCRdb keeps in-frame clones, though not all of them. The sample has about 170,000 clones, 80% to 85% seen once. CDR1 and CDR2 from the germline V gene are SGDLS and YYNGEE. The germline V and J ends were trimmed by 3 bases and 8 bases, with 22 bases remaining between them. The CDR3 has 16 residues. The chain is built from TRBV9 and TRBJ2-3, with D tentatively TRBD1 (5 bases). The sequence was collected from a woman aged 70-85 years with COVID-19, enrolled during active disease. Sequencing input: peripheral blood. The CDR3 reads CASSGRGSQEFRTQYF. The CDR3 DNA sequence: TGTGCCAGCAGCGGTAGGGGAAGTCAGGAGTTTCGTACGCAGTATTTT. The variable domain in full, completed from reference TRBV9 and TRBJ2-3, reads DSGVTQTPKHLITATGQRVTLRCSPRSGDLSVYWYQQSLDQGLQFLIQYYNGEERAKGNILERFSAQQFPDLHSELNLSSLELGDSALYFCASSGRGSQEFRTQYFGPGTRLTVL.